These 32 T cell receptor beta chains originate from one sample sequenced in a study of T cells in Graves' hyperthyroidism and ophthalmopathy. TCR beta CDR3 region amplification was performed from RNA transcripts. Using the HTBI primer set, a first-round RT-PCR was run on the TCR CDR3. In TCRdb, the multiplex PCR reads were re-called with MiXCR into one record per CDR3 protein. Among roughly 720,000 distinct CDR3 sequences listed, approximately 15% were seen once. Sequencing was carried out using blood. These receptors all come from a man aged 45 to 65 with Graves' hyperthyroidism.

This clonotype was recorded many times. V and J are TRBV7-9 and TRBJ2-7, with 7 bases lining up with TRBD1. The germline V gene encodes CDR1 SEHNR and CDR2 FQNEAQ (reference sequence). J gave up 2 bases and V 3 bases, and 4 bases lay outside the gene matches. The CDR3 covers 14 residues. Here the CDR3 DNA reads TGTGCCAGCAGCTTGGGGACAGCCACCTACGAGCAGTACTTC. This codes for CASSLGTATYEQYF.

This clonotype was counted at least ten times. The chain recombines TRBV28 with TRBJ2-1; maybe TRBD2 (6 bases). CDR3 length: 17 residues. V was shortened by 0 bases and J by 5 bases, with 17 bases between the two germline ends. The germline V gene encodes CDR1 MDHEN and CDR2 SYDVKM. CDR3 sequence: CASSLWSGGGTNNEQFF. CDR3 coding DNA: TGTGCCAGCAGTTTATGGTCTGGGGGAGGAACTAACAATGAGCAGTTCTTC.

This clonotype was counted a few times. The J gene is TRBJ2-1, the V gene TRBV30, with a possible D match to TRBD2 (5 bases). The CDR3 sequence is 13 residues long. V gave up 2 bases and J gave up 4 bases, with 9 bases separating them. Looked up from germline, CDR1 is GTSNPN and CDR2 is SVGIG (reference sequence). CDR3 protein: CAWSLLGYNEQFF. The CDR3 DNA is TGTGCCTGGAGTTTACTAGGTTACAATGAGCAGTTCTTC.

The table lists this clonotype with many counts. The V gene is TRBV2, the J gene TRBJ2-5; 12 bases are shared with TRBD2. CDR3 size: 16 residues. V shed 2 bases and J 1 base; nucleotides not matched to a gene: 2. The germline CDR1 and CDR2 sequences are SNHLY and FYNNEI. As DNA, the CDR3 is TGTGCCAGCAGTGAACAACTAGCGGGGGGCCAAGAGACCCAGTACTTC. The encoded protein is CASSEQLAGGQETQYF. Looking up the rest from reference TRBV2 and TRBJ2-5 gives the full variable domain: EPEVTQTPSHQVTQMGQEVILRCVPISNHLYFYWYRQILGQKVEFLVSFYNNEISEKSEIFDDQFSVERPDGSNFTLKIRSTKLEDSAMYFCASSEQLAGGQETQYFGPGTRLLVL.

On this clonotype itself: A clone one base away is much larger, so this may be a read error. This chain connects TRBV24-1 to TRBJ2-2; D possibly corresponds to TRBD2 (5 bases). Germline V gives CDR1 KGHDR, CDR2 SFDVKD. There are 16 residues in the CDR3. With 3 bases removed from V and 7 bases from J, the gap between germline ends came to 17 bases. CDR3 protein: CATSDPRDWSSGELFF. CDR3 coding DNA: TGTGCCACCAGTGATCCCCGGGATTGGAGCAGCGGGGAGCTGTTTTTT.

In this sample, this clonotype turned up many times. The conserved final phenylalanine or tryptophan is absent from the CDR3, which likely points to a read error. The chain couples TRBV24-1 to TRBJ1-1; the D is unclear. CDR1 and CDR2 (germline): KGHDR, SFDVKD. This CDR3 is 16 amino acids long. Trimming left V 3 bases short and J 3 bases short, with 16 bases between. The CDR3 protein is CATSDPRPGGDTEAFL. In DNA, the CDR3 is TGTGCCACCAGTGATCCTCGGCCTGGCGGGGACACTGAAGCTTTCCTT.

The chain uses TRBV7-2 and TRBJ2-3; D perhaps matches TRBD2 (6 bases). Germline V gives CDR1 SGHTA, CDR2 FQGNSA. The CDR3 extends over 16 amino acids. V was clipped by 5 bases and J by 0 bases, with 15 bases between them. CDR3 DNA: TGTGCCAGCAGCCCGCCGGGAGCAGCAAGCACAGATACGCAGTATTTT. This sequence encodes CASSPPGAASTDTQYF.

This sequence joins TRBV7-6 and TRBJ2-1; D may match TRBD1 or TRBD2 (5 bases each). The V and J ends lost 5 bases and 0 bases respectively, with 14 bases between them. From germline, CDR1 is SGHVS and CDR2 FNYEAQ. The CDR3 is 16 residues long. CDR3 in DNA: TGTGCCAGCAGCCCGTCCGGGACGGGCTCCTACAATGAGCAGTTCTTC. Translating it yields CASSPSGTGSYNEQFF.

To note about this clonotype: A junction end diverges from the germline sequence, so it may reflect a read error. This chain links TRBV18 with TRBJ2-5, with TRBD2 identical over 12 bases. The CDR3 runs to 18 residues. The V gene's germline CDR1 is KGHSH and CDR2 LQKENI. The CDR3 region is CASSQGRPGLAGQEAQYF. The DNA for the CDR3 is TGTGCCAGCTCGCAGGGTCGGCCGGGACTAGCGGGTCAAGAGGCCCAGTACTTC. Supplemented by reference TRBV18 and TRBJ2-5, the full variable domain reads NAGVMQNPRHLVRRRGQEARLRCSPMKGHSHVYWYRQLPEEGLKFMVYLQKENIIDESGMPKERFSAEFPKEGPSILRIQQVVRGDSAAYFCASSQGRPGLAGQEAQYFGPGTRLLVL.

The rearrangement joins TRBV4-1 to TRBJ2-1, with 8 positions matching TRBD1. The end of the DNA fits TRBJ2-7 better, so the J call may be wrong. The CDR3 length is 13 residues. Germline V gives CDR1 MGHRA, CDR2 YSYEKL. The CDR3 region is CASSFTGTGEQYF. The CDR3 DNA reads TGCGCCAGCAGCTTTACCGGGACAGGTGAGCAGTACTTC.

This clonotype was counted only a few times. This chain joins TRBV7-9 and TRBJ2-3; D is unclear. Germline V gene lookup returns CDR1 SEHNR and CDR2 FQNEAQ (reference sequence). The length of the CDR3 is 14 residues. Trimming took off 5 bases at V and 0 bases at J, with 9 bases between the two ends. CDR3 nucleotide sequence: TGTGCCAGCAGCGAAAGCGTTAGCACAGATACGCAGTATTTT. As protein: CASSESVSTDTQYF.

The V gene is TRBV10-2, the J gene TRBJ2-5; the D is unclear. Looked up from germline, CDR1 is WSHSY and CDR2 is SAAADI. Trimming shortened V by 0 bases and J by 7 bases, and 9 bases separated the two germline ends. CDR3 size: 13 residues. CDR3 DNA sequence: TGCGCCAGCAGTGAGTCCCCCAGCTCGACCCAGTACTTC. This codes for CASSESPSSTQYF.

J is TRBJ2-1 and V is TRBV14; D gene unclear. Between the trimmed V and J ends, which lost 6 bases and 4 bases, there was a span of 7 bases. CDR1 SGHDN and CDR2 FVKESK come from the germline V gene. The CDR3 is 12 residues long. CDR3 protein: CASRPEYNEQFF. The CDR3 DNA sequence: TGTGCCAGCAGGCCTGAGTACAATGAGCAGTTCTTC.

This clonotype was observed a few times. The gene calls are TRBV29-1 and TRBJ2-3; 15 bases align to TRBD2. This CDR3 region has 17 residues. V shed 6 bases and J 2 bases; nucleotides not matched to a gene: 9. CDR1 is SQVTM, CDR2 ANQGSEA, per germline. The DNA for the CDR3 is TGCAGCGTCAGGCCGGGACTAGCGGGAGGAATCACAGATACGCAGTATTTT. It encodes CSVRPGLAGGITDTQYF.

This clonotype was seen at least ten times. The chain combines TRBV27 with TRBJ2-3; no definite D call. This CDR3 region has 17 residues. Germline assignment: CDR1 MNHEY and CDR2 SMNVEV (reference sequence). Between the trimmed V and J ends, which lost 3 bases and 2 bases, there was a span of 18 bases. CDR3 sequence reads: CASSFSFGEYHTDTQYF. For the CDR3, the DNA is TGTGCCAGCAGTTTTAGTTTTGGGGAATATCACACAGATACGCAGTATTTT.

This clonotype turned up a few times. The chain joins TRBV12-3 or TRBV12-4 to TRBJ2-3, with TRBD2 as a possible D gene (5 bases). V lost 7 bases and J lost 0, with 23 bases in between. This CDR3 is built from 18 residues. DNA for the CDR3: TGTGCCAGCACCGAAGAGGGCAGGCCATACTCTAGCACAGATACGCAGTATTTT. Its protein is CASTEEGRPYSSTDTQYF.

This clonotype occurred many times. J is TRBJ2-3 and V is TRBV27; the match to TRBD2 covers 7 bases. V shed 4 bases and J 2 bases; nucleotides not matched to a gene: 18. The CDR3 has 19 amino acids. CDR1 is MNHEY and CDR2 is SMNVEV in the germline V gene (reference sequence). Written as DNA, the CDR3 is TGTGCCAGCAGTTGGGGAGCGGGAAGCGTGGAGAGGGACACAGATACGCAGTATTTT. This codes for CASSWGAGSVERDTDTQYF.

The genes are TRBV4-1 and TRBJ2-3; unclear D gene. From germline, CDR1 is MGHRA and CDR2 YSYEKL. The V and J ends lost 1 base and 3 bases respectively, with 5 bases between them. The CDR3 contains 13 residues. In DNA, the CDR3 is TGCGCCAGCAGCCAAGTTATGACAGATACGCAGTATTTT. This sequence encodes CASSQVMTDTQYF.

This clonotype appeared many times. The CDR3 is CASTRDRNEEQFF. CDR3 nucleotides: TGTGCCAGCACCCGGGACAGGAATGAAGAGCAGTTCTTC. The V call is TRBV2, the J call TRBJ2-1, with 8 bases that match TRBD1. The CDR3 runs to 13 residues. J gave up 10 bases and V 7 bases, and 9 bases lay outside the gene matches. CDR1 SNHLY and CDR2 FYNNEI come from the germline V gene.

This clonotype was recorded many times. The V gene is TRBV19, the J gene TRBJ2-7; TRBD1 is a possible D gene (6 bases). Between the trimmed V and J ends, which lost 5 bases and 6 bases, there was a span of 11 bases. The CDR3 is 12 residues long. Per the germline V gene, CDR1 is LNHDA and CDR2 is SQIVND (reference sequence). CDR3 residues: CASSSQGTEQYF. CDR3 DNA sequence: TGTGCCAGTAGTTCGCAGGGGACCGAGCAGTACTTC.

This clonotype was seen at least ten times. The rearrangement uses TRBV11-2 and TRBJ2-6; unclear D gene. CDR1 and CDR2 from the germline V gene are SGHAT and FQNNGV. CDR3 length equals 15 residues. The germline V and J ends were trimmed by 2 bases and 0 bases, with 5 bases remaining between them. The CDR3 is CASSLSGSGANVLTF. Written as DNA, the CDR3 is TGTGCCAGCAGCTTAAGTGGCTCTGGGGCCAACGTCCTGACTTTC.

This clonotype has just a few counts. The chain combines TRBV28 with TRBJ2-7; 7 nucleotides align to TRBD1. The V segment lost 5 bases and the J segment 4 bases; nucleotides outside the gene matches: 11. CDR1 MDHEN and CDR2 SYDVKM come from the germline V gene. The CDR3 loop spans 15 amino acids. CDR3 region: CASSPTGAKGYEQYF. CDR3 bases: TGTGCCAGCAGTCCCACAGGGGCTAAAGGGTACGAGCAGTACTTC.

V is TRBV7-9 and J is TRBJ2-7; D could derive from TRBD1 or TRBD2 (5 bases each). The V end lost 6 bases, the J end lost 5 bases, and 14 bases lay between the germline ends. The CDR3 runs to 13 residues. Germline CDR1 is SEHNR and CDR2 is FQNEAQ (reference sequence). CDR3 amino acids: CASRGGGGNEQYF. CDR3 bases: TGTGCCAGCAGAGGTGGTGGGGGTAACGAGCAGTACTTC.

As DNA, the CDR3 is TGTGCCAGCAGATCGGACAGGGTAACTGAAGCTTTCTTT. It yields the protein CASRSDRVTEAFF. This chain joins TRBV3-1 and TRBJ1-1; 8 bases fit TRBD1. Germline assignment: CDR1 LGHDT and CDR2 YNNKEL (reference sequence). Trimming removed 6 bases from V and 5 bases from J; junction bases left unmatched: 5. This CDR3 region has 13 residues.

There are many counts of this clonotype. The rearrangement links TRBV3-1 to TRBJ1-4; the D gene is possibly TRBD1 (6 bases). V lost 5 bases and J 5 bases, leaving 15 bases between the germline ends. This CDR3 contains 15 residues. Germline values: CDR1 LGHDT, CDR2 YNNKEL (reference sequence). The DNA for the CDR3 is TGTGCCAGCAGCGGTCACGGACAGTTAAATGAAAAACTGTTTTTT. Translating gives CASSGHGQLNEKLFF.

There are a few counts of this clonotype. The chain carries TRBV28 and TRBJ1-1; D remains ambiguous. This CDR3 is built from 13 residues. Germline CDR1 MDHEN, CDR2 SYDVKM. The V end was cut by 5 bases, the J end by 7 bases, with 14 bases between. The chain's CDR3 is CASSPGLEFEAFF. CDR3 nucleotide sequence: TGTGCCAGCAGTCCCGGACTGGAATTTGAAGCTTTCTTT.

This clonotype was seen at least ten times. V and J are TRBV12-3 or TRBV12-4 and TRBJ1-4, with D perhaps TRBD1 (6 bases). V dropped 4 bases and J dropped 5 bases, with 11 bases sitting between them. The CDR3 consists of 14 residues. The CDR3 region is CASSYRDTNEKLFF. The CDR3 coding sequence is TGTGCCAGCAGTTACAGGGACACAAATGAAAAACTGTTTTTT.

This clonotype was detected ten times or more. The chain links TRBV10-1 to TRBJ2-7, with D perhaps TRBD2 (6 bases). The CDR3 totals 14 residues. Trimming left V 0 bases short and J 5 bases short, with 11 bases between. The V gene's germline CDR1 is WNHNN and CDR2 SYGVQD (reference sequence). The CDR3 loop is CASSESQLAHEQYF. Here the CDR3 DNA reads TGCGCCAGCAGTGAGTCCCAACTAGCCCACGAGCAGTACTTC.

This clonotype occurred many times. Written as DNA, the CDR3 is TGTGCCAGCAGCGTAGATCTGGGGACCCAGTACTTC. It yields the protein CASSVDLGTQYF. The V call is TRBV9, the J call TRBJ2-5; D unresolved. This CDR3 is built from 12 residues. Germline loops: CDR1 SGDLS, CDR2 YYNGEE. V gave up 0 bases and J gave up 7 bases, with 7 bases separating them. Looking up the rest from reference TRBV9 and TRBJ2-5 gives the full variable domain: DSGVTQTPKHLITATGQRVTLRCSPRSGDLSVYWYQQSLDQGLQFLIQYYNGEERAKGNILERFSAQQFPDLHSELNLSSLELGDSALYFCASSVDLGTQYFGPGTRLLVL.

This clonotype was seen repeatedly, ten times or more. This rearrangement joins TRBV2 to TRBJ2-5; 10 bases line up with TRBD2. Per germline, CDR1 SNHLY and CDR2 FYNNEI. The V gene end was trimmed by 3 bases and the J gene end by 5 bases; junction bases not matched to a gene: 12. The CDR3 consists of 17 residues. The CDR3 spells CASSDPSLAGGGETQYF. DNA of the CDR3: TGTGCCAGCAGTGATCCATCGTTAGCGGGGGGCGGGGAGACCCAGTACTTC.

With respect to this clonotype: A much bigger clone sits one base away, suggesting this may be a read error. No conserved phenylalanine or tryptophan is present at the end of the CDR3, so a read error is the likely explanation. The V and J genes are TRBV7-3 and TRBJ1-1; D uncertain. The germline V gene has CDR1 SGHTA and CDR2 FQGTGA. There are 14 residues in the CDR3. V was trimmed by 5 bases and J by 3 bases, leaving 13 bases between them. DNA of the CDR3: TGTGCCAGCAGCCCCGCCGGTGGAGACACTGAAGCTTTCCTT. Amino acid sequence: CASSPAGGDTEAFL.

J is TRBJ1-6 and V is TRBV3-1; D ambiguous. This CDR3 spans 14 amino acids. Germline V gives CDR1 LGHDT, CDR2 YNNKEL (reference sequence). V was trimmed by 0 bases and J by 7 bases, leaving 7 bases between them. The CDR3 region has the DNA TGTGCCAGCAGCCAAGACAGCCTAAATTCACCCCTCCACTTT. As protein: CASSQDSLNSPLHF.